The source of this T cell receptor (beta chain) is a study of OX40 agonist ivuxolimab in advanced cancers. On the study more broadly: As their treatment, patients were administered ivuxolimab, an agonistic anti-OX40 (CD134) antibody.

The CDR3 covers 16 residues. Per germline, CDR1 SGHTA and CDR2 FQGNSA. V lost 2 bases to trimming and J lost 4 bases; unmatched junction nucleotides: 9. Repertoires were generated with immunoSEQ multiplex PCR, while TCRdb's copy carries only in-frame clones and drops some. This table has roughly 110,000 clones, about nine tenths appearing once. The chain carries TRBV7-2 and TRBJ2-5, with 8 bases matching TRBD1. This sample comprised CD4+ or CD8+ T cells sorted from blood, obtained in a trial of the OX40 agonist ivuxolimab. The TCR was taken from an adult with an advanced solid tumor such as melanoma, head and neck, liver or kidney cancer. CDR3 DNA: TGTGCCAGCAGCTTAAGGCTTGGGACAGGCCGAGAGACCCAGTACTTC. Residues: CASSLRLGTGRETQYF.